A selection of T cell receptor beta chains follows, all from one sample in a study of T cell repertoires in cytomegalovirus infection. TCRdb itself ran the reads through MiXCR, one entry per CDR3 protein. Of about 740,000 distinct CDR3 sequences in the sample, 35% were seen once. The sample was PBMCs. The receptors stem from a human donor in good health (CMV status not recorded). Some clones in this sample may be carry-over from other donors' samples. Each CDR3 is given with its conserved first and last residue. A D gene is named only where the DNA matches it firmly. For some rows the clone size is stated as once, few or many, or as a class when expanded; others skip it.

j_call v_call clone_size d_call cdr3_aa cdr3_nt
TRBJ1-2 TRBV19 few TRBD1 CASLDRVLDGYTF TGTGCCAGTTTGGACAGGGTCCTTGATGGCTACACCTTC
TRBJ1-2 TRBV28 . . CAATGSYGYTF TGTGCCGCCACAGGAAGCTATGGCTACACCTTC
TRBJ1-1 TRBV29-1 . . CSATVAMNTEAFF TGCAGCGCGACTGTTGCTATGAACACTGAAGCTTTCTTT
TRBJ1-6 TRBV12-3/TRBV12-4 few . CASSLGQGTSPLHF TGTGCCAGCAGTTTAGGGCAGGGTACTTCACCCCTCCACTTT
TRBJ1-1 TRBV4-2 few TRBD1 CASSQVGQGAEAFF TGTGCCAGCAGCCAGGTGGGACAGGGTGCTGAAGCTTTCTTT
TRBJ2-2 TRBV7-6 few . CASSQQPGFTGELFF TGTGCCAGCAGCCAACAACCCGGGTTTACCGGGGAGCTGTTTTTT
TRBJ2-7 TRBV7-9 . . CASSGARTAIYEQYF TGTGCCAGCAGCGGGGCCCGGACAGCGATTTACGAGCAGTACTTC
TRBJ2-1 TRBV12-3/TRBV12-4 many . CASSRDLNEQFF TGTGCCAGCAGCCGGGACCTTAATGAGCAGTTCTTC
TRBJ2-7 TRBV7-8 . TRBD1 CASSLDPDRDHEQYF TGTGCCAGCAGCTTAGATCCCGACAGGGACCACGAGCAGTACTTC
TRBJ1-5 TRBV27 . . CASSWQGDQPQHF TGTGCCAGCAGTTGGCAGGGCGATCAGCCCCAGCATTTT
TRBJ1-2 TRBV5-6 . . CASSLVQGSYGYTF TGTGCCAGCAGCTTGGTACAGGGTAGCTATGGCTACACCTTC
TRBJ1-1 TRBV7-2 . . CASSDWGRNTEAFF TGTGCCAGCAGTGATTGGGGTAGAAACACTGAAGCTTTCTTT
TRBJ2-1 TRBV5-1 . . CASSLAPEVLQFF TGCGCCAGCAGCTTGGCCCCGGAGGTACTTCAGTTCTTC
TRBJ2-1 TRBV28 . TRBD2 CAGGKRDRYNEQFF TGTGCCGGGGGAAAGCGGGACCGCTACAATGAGCAGTTCTTC
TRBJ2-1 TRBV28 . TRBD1 CATVRAGGSVEQFF TGTGCCACCGTCCGGGCAGGGGGTAGTGTTGAGCAGTTCTTC
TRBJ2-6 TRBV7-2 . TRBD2 CASSHPGGDTPLSGANVLTF TGTGCCAGCAGCCATCCCGGGGGGGACACTCCCTTGTCCGGGGCCAACGTCCTGACTTTC
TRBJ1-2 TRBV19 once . CASSSRGSDYGYTF TGTGCCAGTAGTAGCCGGGGATCGGACTATGGCTACACCTTC
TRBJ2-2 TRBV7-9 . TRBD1 CASRHAGTGGAGELFF TGTGCCAGCCGCCATGCGGGGACAGGGGGAGCCGGGGAGCTGTTTTTT
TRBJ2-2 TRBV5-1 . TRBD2 CASAGTSGGNTGELFF TGCGCCAGCGCCGGGACTAGCGGGGGGAACACCGGGGAGCTGTTTTTT
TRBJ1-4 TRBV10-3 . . CATTPRQDEKLFF TGTGCCACCACCCCCCGACAGGATGAAAAACTGTTTTTT
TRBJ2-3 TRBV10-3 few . CAINSIGPDTQYF TGTGCCATCAATAGCATTGGGCCCGATACGCAGTATTTT
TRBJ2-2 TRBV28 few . CASSLPWDRYRAGELFF TGTGCCAGCAGTTTACCGTGGGACCGCTACAGGGCCGGGGAGCTGTTTTTT
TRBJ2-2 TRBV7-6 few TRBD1 CASSFLPGTGAGELFF TGTGCCAGCAGCTTTTTGCCTGGGACAGGGGCCGGGGAGCTGTTTTTT
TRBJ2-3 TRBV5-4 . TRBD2 CASSRTGGDFTDTQYF TGTGCCAGCAGCCGCACGGGGGGGGATTTCACAGATACGCAGTATTTT
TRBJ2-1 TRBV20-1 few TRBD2 CSATEVGLLAGSYNEQFF TGCAGTGCTACAGAGGTGGGCCTACTAGCGGGGTCCTACAATGAGCAGTTCTTC
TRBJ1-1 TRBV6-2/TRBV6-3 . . CASSYSRGGGSATEAFF TGTGCCAGCAGTTACTCGAGGGGCGGGGGGTCGGCCACTGAAGCTTTCTTT
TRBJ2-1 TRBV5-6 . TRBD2 CASSRRATSGNNEQFF TGTGCCAGCAGCCGCCGAGCCACTAGCGGGAACAATGAGCAGTTCTTC
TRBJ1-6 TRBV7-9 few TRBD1 CASSFAGGGDSPLHF TGTGCCAGCAGCTTTGCAGGGGGGGGGGATTCACCCCTCCACTTT
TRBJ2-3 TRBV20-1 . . CSARLGADTQYF TGCAGTGCTAGACTCGGGGCAGATACGCAGTATTTT
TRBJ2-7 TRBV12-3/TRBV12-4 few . CASRPARAPVEQYF TGTGCCAGCAGACCGGCCCGCGCCCCAGTTGAGCAGTACTTC
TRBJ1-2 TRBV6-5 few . CASAIQLTGLYGYTF TGTGCCAGCGCCATTCAATTGACAGGCCTCTATGGCTACACCTTC
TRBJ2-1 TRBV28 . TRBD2 CASSSPGLAGGPCEQFF TGTGCCAGCAGTTCCCCGGGACTAGCGGGAGGGCCTTGTGAGCAGTTCTTC
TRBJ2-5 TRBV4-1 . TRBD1 CASSQADRGLETQYF TGCGCCAGCAGCCAAGCAGACAGGGGGCTGGAGACCCAGTACTTC
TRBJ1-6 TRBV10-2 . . CASSEGRRTISPLHF TGCGCCAGCAGTGAGGGACGGAGGACGATTTCACCCCTCCACTTT
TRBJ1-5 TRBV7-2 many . CASSPRRGQPQHF TGTGCCAGCAGCCCGCGCCGCGGTCAGCCCCAGCATTTT
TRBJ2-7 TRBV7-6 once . CASTSTFYEQYF TGTGCCAGCACCTCCACCTTCTACGAGCAGTACTTC
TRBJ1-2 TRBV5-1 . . CASSSLTVNYGYTF TGCGCCAGCAGCTCTTTGACGGTTAACTATGGCTACACCTTC
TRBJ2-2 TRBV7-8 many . CASSLTGMNTGELFF TGTGCCAGCAGCCTCACCGGGATGAACACCGGGGAGCTGTTTTTT
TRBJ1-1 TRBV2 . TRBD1 CASTLQGGAFF TGTGCCAGCACCCTCCAGGGGGGAGCTTTCTTT
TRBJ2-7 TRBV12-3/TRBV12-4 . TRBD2 CASRRGLAATYEQYF TGTGCCAGCAGGCGAGGACTAGCGGCGACCTACGAGCAGTACTTC
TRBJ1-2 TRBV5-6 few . CASSLGVGTYYGYTF TGTGCCAGCAGCTTGGGCGTGGGGACCTACTATGGCTACACCTTC
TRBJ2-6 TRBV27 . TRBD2 CASSLRTGLAGGFSGANVLTF TGTGCCAGCAGTTTAAGGACGGGACTAGCGGGGGGTTTTTCTGGGGCCAACGTCCTGACTTTC
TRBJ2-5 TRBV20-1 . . CSALWSQAGRVQETQYF TGCAGTGCTTTATGGTCTCAGGCCGGCAGGGTCCAAGAGACCCAGTACTTC
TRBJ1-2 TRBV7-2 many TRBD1 CASSPRTGENYGYTF TGTGCCAGCAGCCCAAGGACAGGGGAAAACTATGGCTACACCTTC
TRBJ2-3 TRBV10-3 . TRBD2 CAISSPPSSSGRFTDTQYF TGTGCCATCAGTTCCCCCCCTTCGAGTAGCGGGAGATTTACAGATACGCAGTATTTT